This TCR beta chain was identified during a study of blood T cell repertoires in COVID-19. About the study: The study drew acute and convalescent COVID-19 samples from the United States, Italy and Spain.

Original processing methods: Nucleated cell number was recorded as an estimate derived from reference gene primer amplification. The data were produced by immunoSEQ multiplex PCR, yet TCRdb's version contains in-frame clones alone and is incomplete. That table furnishes V, J and clone size, whereas the DNA furnished D and trimming. The sample holds 100,000 to 150,000 clones; around 81% are singletons and the top ten take more than 9.5%. The sequence came from a man aged 40-50 years with active or convalescent COVID-19. Sequencing was carried out using peripheral blood.

CDR3 in amino acids: CASSQSGRGGQPQHF. DNA of the CDR3: TGTGCCAGCAGCCAATCTGGGAGGGGCGGACAGCCCCAGCATTTT. J is TRBJ1-5 and V is TRBV2, with D perhaps TRBD1 (5 bases). CDR3 length: 15 amino acids. The germline CDR1 and CDR2 sequences are SNHLY and FYNNEI. V lost 6 bases to trimming and J lost 7 bases, with 19 bases between them.